This T cell receptor beta chain emerged from a study of response to subunit inactivated influenza vaccine. Whole-study results and caveats: There was a suggestion from the authors that each seasonal influenza vaccination recruits few new T cells.

Trimming removed 6 bases from V and 3 bases from J; junction bases left unmatched: 7. CDR3 length: 16 amino acids. TCRdb used MiXCR to reprocess the RT-PCR reads, holding one entry per CDR3 protein. The sample lists fewer than 400,000 distinct CDR3 sequences, around a fifth occurring once. Turning to this clonotype: Its antigen is undetermined.

This sequence was found in a man between 50 and 69 years old who received an inactivated influenza vaccine. The sample was PBMCs from blood, taken less than 22 months after vaccination. This sequence joins TRBV12-3 or TRBV12-4 and TRBJ2-2, with TRBD1 matching 10 bases. The CDR3 DNA follows: TGTGCCAGCAGAGAAACCGGGACAGGGGACACCGGGGAGCTGTTTTTT. Translation: CASRETGTGDTGELFF.